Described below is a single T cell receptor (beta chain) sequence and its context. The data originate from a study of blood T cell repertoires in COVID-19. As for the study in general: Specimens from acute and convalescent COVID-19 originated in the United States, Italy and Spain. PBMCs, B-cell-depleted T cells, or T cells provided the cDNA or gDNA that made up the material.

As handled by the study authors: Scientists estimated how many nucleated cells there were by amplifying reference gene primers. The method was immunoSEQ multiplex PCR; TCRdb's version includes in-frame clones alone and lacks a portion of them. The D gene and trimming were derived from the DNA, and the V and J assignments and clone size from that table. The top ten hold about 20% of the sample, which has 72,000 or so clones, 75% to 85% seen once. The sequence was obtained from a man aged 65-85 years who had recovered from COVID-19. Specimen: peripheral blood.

The CDR3 DNA follows: TGTGCCAGCAGTCTCTCGGGACAGGGTTGGCTGTTTTTT. Amino acid sequence: CASSLSGQGWLFF. V is TRBV27 and J is TRBJ1-4, with TRBD1 matching over 9 bases. The CDR3 contains 13 residues. V was clipped by 5 bases and J by 14 bases; unmatched bases: 9. Germline assignment: CDR1 MNHEY and CDR2 SMNVEV (reference sequence).